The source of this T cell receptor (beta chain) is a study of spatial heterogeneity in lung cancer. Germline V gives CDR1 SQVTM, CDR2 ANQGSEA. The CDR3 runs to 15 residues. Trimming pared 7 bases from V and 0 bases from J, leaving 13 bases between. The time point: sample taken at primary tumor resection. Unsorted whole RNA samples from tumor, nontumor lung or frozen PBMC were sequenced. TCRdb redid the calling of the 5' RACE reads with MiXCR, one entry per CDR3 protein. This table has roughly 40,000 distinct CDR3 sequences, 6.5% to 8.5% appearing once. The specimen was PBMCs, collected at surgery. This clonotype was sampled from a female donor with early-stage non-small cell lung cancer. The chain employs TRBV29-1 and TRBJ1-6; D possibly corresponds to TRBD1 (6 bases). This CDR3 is CSAKGGGSYNSPLHF. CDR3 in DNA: TGCAGCGCTAAAGGGGGTGGCTCCTATAATTCACCCCTCCACTTT.